This is a list of T cell receptor beta chains from one sample in a study of regulatory T cells in long-lasting Graves disease. TCRdb ran MiXCR on the multiplex PCR reads and lists one entry per CDR3 protein. Among some 500,000 distinct CDR3 sequences listed, roughly 13% were seen once. This sample was shared with a second study, whose subject was T cells in Graves' hyperthyroidism and ophthalmopathy.

Material: peripheral blood mononuclear cells (PBMCs), obtained at new diagnosis, from a patient treated with antithyroid drugs. The source of these receptors is a man aged 25 to 40 with Graves disease. CDR3s include the opening cysteine and the closing phenylalanine or tryptophan. The D gene is left open where the match is weak. The size field is filled for only some rows; it gives once, few, many or a size class.

V gene,CDR3 length,J gene,clone size,D gene,CDR3 protein,CDR3 DNA
TRBV19,15,TRBJ2-1,few,TRBD2,CATRGRQSSYNEQFF,TGTGCCACCCGCGGGAGGCAAAGCTCCTACAATGAGCAGTTCTTC
TRBV27,16,TRBJ2-3,many,-,CASSPWGGRFTDTQYF,TGTGCCAGCAGCCCATGGGGTGGTAGATTCACAGATACGCAGTATTTT
TRBV6-1,15,TRBJ1-5,few,-,CASRGTGRGGQPQHF,TGTGCCAGCAGAGGAACAGGGCGCGGAGGACAGCCCCAGCATTTT
TRBV20-1,13,TRBJ2-2,few,TRBD2,CSARRGATGELFF,TGCAGTGCTAGGCGGGGGGCGACGGGGGAGCTGTTTTTT
TRBV27,15,TRBJ2-1,many,TRBD2,CASSMGLAGWSEQFF,TGTGCCAGCAGTATGGGACTAGCGGGATGGAGTGAGCAGTTCTTC
TRBV2,14,TRBJ2-2,many,TRBD2,CASSSGSGTGELFF,TGTGCCAGCAGTAGCGGGAGTGGCACCGGGGAGCTGTTTTTT
TRBV19,17,TRBJ2-1,once,-,CASSIDLAGMGYNEQFF,TGTGCCAGTAGTATAGATCTCGCGGGGATGGGATACAATGAGCAGTTCTTC
TRBV20-1,16,TRBJ2-5,many,-,CSARPRQVLLGATQYF,TGCAGTGCTAGGCCAAGACAGGTTTTGCTGGGGGCGACCCAGTACTTC
TRBV6-1,15,TRBJ1-1,-,-,CTSTRQVEGDTEAFF,TGTACCAGCACGCGGCAGGTCGAGGGGGACACTGAAGCTTTCTTT
TRBV12-5,18,TRBJ2-3,many,TRBD2,CASGLVFTRVSGKDTQYF,TGTGCTAGTGGTTTGGTATTCACCCGGGTGAGCGGGAAGGATACGCAGTATTTT
TRBV30,14,TRBJ1-1,many,-,CAWSVQGTGTEAFF,TGTGCCTGGAGTGTGCAGGGAACGGGCACTGAAGCTTTCTTT
TRBV20-1,14,TRBJ2-3,-,TRBD1,CSALSRGQSDTQYF,TGCAGTGCTCTCAGCAGGGGGCAGTCAGATACGCAGTATTTT
TRBV6-5,15,TRBJ2-5,many,-,CASSYSSGGQETQYF,TGTGCCAGCAGTTACTCGTCCGGGGGCCAAGAGACCCAGTACTTC
TRBV14,16,TRBJ1-2,many,-,CASSQDRGTYNYGYTF,TGTGCCAGCAGCCAAGATCGGGGGACATATAACTATGGCTACACCTTC
TRBV12-3/TRBV12-4,17,TRBJ1-5,many,-,CASSSPGARASNQPQHF,TGTGCCAGCAGTTCTCCGGGGGCCAGGGCTAGCAATCAGCCCCAGCATTTT
TRBV20-1,13,TRBJ2-7,-,TRBD1,CSARLDRDYEQYF,TGCAGTGCTAGGTTGGACAGGGACTACGAGCAGTACTTC
TRBV3-1,16,TRBJ2-3,-,TRBD2,CASSRILAGGADTQYF,TGTGCCAGCAGCCGAATACTAGCGGGAGGTGCAGATACGCAGTATTTT
TRBV5-1,16,TRBJ2-2,few,TRBD2,CASSLKAGAVPGELFF,TGTGCCAGCAGCTTGAAGGCGGGAGCCGTCCCCGGGGAGCTGTTTTTT
TRBV3-1,15,TRBJ2-1,few,TRBD2,CASSHGLALGNEQFF,TGTGCCAGCAGCCACGGACTAGCGTTGGGCAATGAGCAGTTCTTC
TRBV11-3,16,TRBJ2-3,-,TRBD2,CASSLGAGVLADTQYF,TGTGCCAGCAGCTTAGGAGCGGGAGTTCTCGCAGATACGCAGTATTTT
TRBV29-1,14,TRBJ2-7,many,-,CSVAPEAGAIEQYF,TGCAGCGTTGCCCCCGAGGCAGGGGCAATCGAGCAGTACTTC
TRBV30,14,TRBJ2-3,-,-,CAWSVGGGADTQYF,TGTGCCTGGAGTGTTGGCGGGGGCGCAGATACGCAGTATTTT
TRBV12-3/TRBV12-4,17,TRBJ1-1,many,TRBD1,CASSLAWTGGRNTEAFF,TGTGCCAGCAGTTTGGCGTGGACAGGGGGGCGGAACACTGAAGCTTTCTTT
TRBV19,15,TRBJ1-1,-,-,CASRGFLTVNTEAFF,TGTGCCAGTAGAGGATTCCTTACCGTGAACACTGAAGCTTTCTTT
TRBV5-1,16,TRBJ2-5,-,-,CASSLVAGLMQETQYF,TGCGCCAGCAGCTTGGTGGCGGGACTGATGCAAGAGACCCAGTACTTC
TRBV19,15,TRBJ1-6,-,-,CASSNRRIGNSPLHF,TGTGCCAGTAGTAATCGACGGATTGGGAATTCACCCCTCCACTTT
TRBV11-2,16,TRBJ2-7,-,TRBD2,CASSLARASGRSTQYF,TGTGCCAGCAGCTTAGCAAGGGCTAGCGGGAGAAGTACGCAGTACTTC
TRBV29-1,14,TRBJ2-7,many,-,CSVEQGGLAYEQYF,TGCAGCGTTGAACAGGGTGGCCTTGCCTACGAGCAGTACTTC
TRBV20-1,11,TRBJ2-1,many,-,CSARSRNEQFF,TGCAGTGCTAGAAGCCGAAACGAGCAGTTCTTC
TRBV25-1,15,TRBJ1-4,few,-,CASSDDFATNEKLFF,TGTGCCAGCAGTGACGACTTTGCAACTAATGAAAAACTGTTTTTT
TRBV7-6,15,TRBJ1-1,-,TRBD1,CASSTRTGRDTEAFF,TGTGCCAGCAGCACCCGGACAGGGAGGGACACTGAAGCTTTCTTT
TRBV5-1,17,TRBJ2-7,many,TRBD2,CASSRLGLASGSYEQYF,TGCGCCAGCAGCCGACTGGGGTTGGCTAGCGGGAGTTACGAGCAGTACTTC
TRBV30,16,TRBJ2-1,few,TRBD2,CAWSNGVLAGGNEQFF,TGTGCCTGGAGTAATGGAGTACTAGCGGGAGGGAATGAGCAGTTCTTC
TRBV5-1,16,TRBJ2-7,many,TRBD2,CASSLARGGMSYEQYF,TGCGCCAGCAGCTTGGCTCGGGGAGGGATGTCCTACGAGCAGTACTTC
TRBV30,15,TRBJ1-6,few,TRBD1,CAWKRDSQSYSPLHF,TGTGCCTGGAAGCGGGACAGCCAAAGTTATTCACCCCTCCACTTT
TRBV18,15,TRBJ2-7,-,TRBD2,CASSPASGTSYEQYF,TGTGCCAGCTCACCCGCTAGCGGGACCTCCTACGAGCAGTACTTC
TRBV12-3/TRBV12-4,15,TRBJ2-6,few,-,CASSQRGKGANVLTF,TGTGCCAGCAGCCAAAGGGGGAAGGGGGCCAACGTCCTGACTTTC
TRBV2,15,TRBJ1-5,many,-,CASSEVKGGWQPQHF,TGTGCCAGCAGTGAAGTAAAGGGGGGTTGGCAGCCCCAGCATTTT
TRBV20-1,13,TRBJ2-5,-,-,CSARDPRRETQYF,TGCAGTGCTAGAGATCCCCGGCGGGAGACCCAGTACTTC
TRBV6-1,13,TRBJ2-7,-,TRBD2,CASGRGGVYEQYF,TGTGCCAGCGGTCGGGGGGGCGTCTACGAGCAGTACTTC
TRBV27,14,TRBJ1-6,many,-,CASSLSRVNSPLHF,TGTGCCAGCAGTTTATCGAGAGTTAATTCACCCCTCCACTTT
TRBV7-9,14,TRBJ2-3,many,TRBD2,CASSWTSNQDTQYF,TGTGCCAGCAGCTGGACTAGCAATCAAGATACGCAGTATTTT
TRBV7-2,15,TRBJ1-3,-,-,CASSSLGISGNTIYF,TGTGCCAGCAGCTCCCTGGGGATCTCTGGAAACACCATATATTTT
TRBV19,17,TRBJ2-2,many,TRBD2,CASSFPGGLARSGELFF,TGTGCCAGTAGTTTCCCGGGGGGACTAGCCCGGTCGGGTGAGCTGTTTTTT
TRBV7-2,16,TRBJ2-1,few,-,CASSKIRDSGYNEQFF,TGTGCCAGCAGCAAAATCCGGGACTCTGGGTACAATGAGCAGTTCTTC
TRBV20-1,14,TRBJ2-4,many,-,CSAEAGIAKNIQYF,TGCAGTGCTGAGGCGGGTATAGCCAAAAACATTCAGTACTTC
TRBV7-9,17,TRBJ2-5,few,-,CASSFKGPAGLEETQYF,TGTGCCAGCAGCTTCAAGGGGCCAGCGGGCCTCGAAGAGACCCAGTACTTC
TRBV20-1,15,TRBJ2-1,-,TRBD2,CSARDLGRAYNEQFF,TGCAGTGCTAGAGATCTCGGGAGGGCCTACAATGAGCAGTTCTTC